This T cell receptor (beta chain) was captured in a study of shared clonotypes between healthy human individuals. Findings and limits, study-wide: Enrolling few donors narrowed the genetic and exposure-history diversity that was represented.

The germline V gene encodes CDR1 GTSNPN and CDR2 SVGIG (reference sequence). The CDR3 consists of 13 residues. The V segment lost 8 bases and the J segment 4 bases; nucleotides outside the gene matches: 8. Note on this clone: Its antigen is unknown.

Researchers ran the assay at a deep level. The assay was immunoSEQ multiplex PCR, and TCRdb's table has in-frame clones only and misses some. The sample has some 96,000 clones, around 43% seen once; the top ten hold more than 12%. The specimen was PBMCs. This receptor was identified in a woman aged 40 to 49 in good health. Some clones in this sample may be carry-over from other donors' samples. The V and J genes are TRBV30 and TRBJ2-5; TRBD2 matches at 9 bases. CDR3 sequence: CARTAGGVETQYF. DNA of the CDR3: TGTGCCAGGACGGCGGGAGGGGTAGAGACCCAGTACTTC.